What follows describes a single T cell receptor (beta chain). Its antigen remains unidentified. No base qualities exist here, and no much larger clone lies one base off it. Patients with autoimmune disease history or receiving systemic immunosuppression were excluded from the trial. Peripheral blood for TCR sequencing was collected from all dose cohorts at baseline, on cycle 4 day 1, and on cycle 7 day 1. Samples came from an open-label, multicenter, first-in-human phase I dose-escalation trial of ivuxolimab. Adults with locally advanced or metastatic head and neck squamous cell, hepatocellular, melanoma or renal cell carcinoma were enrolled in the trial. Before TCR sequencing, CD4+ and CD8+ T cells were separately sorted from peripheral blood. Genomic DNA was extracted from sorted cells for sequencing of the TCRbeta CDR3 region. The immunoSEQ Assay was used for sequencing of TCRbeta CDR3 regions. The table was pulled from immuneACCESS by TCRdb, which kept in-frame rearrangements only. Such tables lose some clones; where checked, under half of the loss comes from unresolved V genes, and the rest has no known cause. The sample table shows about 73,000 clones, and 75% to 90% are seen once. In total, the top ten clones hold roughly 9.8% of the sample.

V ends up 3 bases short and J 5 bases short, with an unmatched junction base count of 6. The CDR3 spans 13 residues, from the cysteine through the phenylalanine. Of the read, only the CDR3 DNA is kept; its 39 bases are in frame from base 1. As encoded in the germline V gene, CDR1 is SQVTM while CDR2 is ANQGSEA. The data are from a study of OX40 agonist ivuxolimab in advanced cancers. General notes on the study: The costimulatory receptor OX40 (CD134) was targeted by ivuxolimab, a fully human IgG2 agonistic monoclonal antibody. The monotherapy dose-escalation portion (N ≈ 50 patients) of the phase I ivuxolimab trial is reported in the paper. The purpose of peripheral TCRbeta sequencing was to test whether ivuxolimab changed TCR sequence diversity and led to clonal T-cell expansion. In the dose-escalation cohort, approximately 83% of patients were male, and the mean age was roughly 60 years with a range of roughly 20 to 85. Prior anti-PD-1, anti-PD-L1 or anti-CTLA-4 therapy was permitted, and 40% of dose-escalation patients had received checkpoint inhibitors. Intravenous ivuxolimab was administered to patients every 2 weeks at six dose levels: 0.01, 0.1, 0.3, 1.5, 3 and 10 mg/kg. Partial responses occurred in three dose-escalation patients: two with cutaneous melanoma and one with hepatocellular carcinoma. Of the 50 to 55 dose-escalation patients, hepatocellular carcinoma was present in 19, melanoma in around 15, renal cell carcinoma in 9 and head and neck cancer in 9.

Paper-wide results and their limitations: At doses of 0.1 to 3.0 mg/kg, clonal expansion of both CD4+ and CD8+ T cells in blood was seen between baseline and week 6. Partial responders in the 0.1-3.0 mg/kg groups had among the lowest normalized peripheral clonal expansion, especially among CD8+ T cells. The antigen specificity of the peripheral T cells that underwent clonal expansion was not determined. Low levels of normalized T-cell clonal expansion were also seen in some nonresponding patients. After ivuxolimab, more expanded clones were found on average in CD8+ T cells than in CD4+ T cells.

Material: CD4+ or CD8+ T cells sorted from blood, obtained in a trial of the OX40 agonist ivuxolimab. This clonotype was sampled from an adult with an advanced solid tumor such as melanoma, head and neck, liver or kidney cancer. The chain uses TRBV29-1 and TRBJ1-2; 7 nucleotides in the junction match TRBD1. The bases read TGCAGCGTTGAGCCCCCGGGACAGTATGGCTACACCTTC. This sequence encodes CSVEPPGQYGYTF.